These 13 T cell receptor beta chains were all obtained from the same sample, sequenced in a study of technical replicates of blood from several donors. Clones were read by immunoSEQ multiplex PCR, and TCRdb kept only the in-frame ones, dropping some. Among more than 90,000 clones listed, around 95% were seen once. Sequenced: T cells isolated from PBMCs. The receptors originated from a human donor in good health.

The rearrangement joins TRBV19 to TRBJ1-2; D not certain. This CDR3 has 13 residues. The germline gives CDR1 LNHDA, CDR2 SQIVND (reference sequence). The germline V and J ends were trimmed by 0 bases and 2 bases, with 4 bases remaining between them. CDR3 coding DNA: TGTGCCAGTAGTATAGATCCGAACTATGGCTACACCTTC. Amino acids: CASSIDPNYGYTF.

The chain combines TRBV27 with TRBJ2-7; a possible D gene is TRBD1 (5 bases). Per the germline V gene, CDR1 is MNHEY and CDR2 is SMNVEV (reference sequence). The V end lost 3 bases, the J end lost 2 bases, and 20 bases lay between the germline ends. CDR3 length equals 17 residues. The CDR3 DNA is TGTGCCAGCAGTTTTTCCCCTGGACATACCACTACCTACGAGCAGTACTTC. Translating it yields CASSFSPGHTTTYEQYF.

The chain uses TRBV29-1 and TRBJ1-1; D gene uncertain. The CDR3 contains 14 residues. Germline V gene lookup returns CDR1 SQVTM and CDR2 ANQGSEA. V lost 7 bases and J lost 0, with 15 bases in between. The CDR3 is CSAAGFPMNTEAFF. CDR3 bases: TGCAGCGCGGCGGGGTTTCCGATGAACACTGAAGCTTTCTTT.

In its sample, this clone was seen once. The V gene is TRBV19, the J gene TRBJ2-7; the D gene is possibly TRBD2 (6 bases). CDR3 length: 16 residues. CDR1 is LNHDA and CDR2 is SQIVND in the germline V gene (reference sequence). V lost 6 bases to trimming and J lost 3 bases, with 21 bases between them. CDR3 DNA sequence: TGTGCCAGTAGGATAAAAGCCGGGAGCCTCTACTACGAGCAGTACTTC. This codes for CASRIKAGSLYYEQYF.

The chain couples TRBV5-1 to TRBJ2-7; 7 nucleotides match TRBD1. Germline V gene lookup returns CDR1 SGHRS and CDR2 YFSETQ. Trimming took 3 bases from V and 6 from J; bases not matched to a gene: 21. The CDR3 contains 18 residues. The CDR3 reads CASSSFARQGGGAGEQYF. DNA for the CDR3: TGCGCCAGCAGCTCCTTCGCCCGACAGGGTGGGGGCGCGGGCGAGCAGTACTTC.

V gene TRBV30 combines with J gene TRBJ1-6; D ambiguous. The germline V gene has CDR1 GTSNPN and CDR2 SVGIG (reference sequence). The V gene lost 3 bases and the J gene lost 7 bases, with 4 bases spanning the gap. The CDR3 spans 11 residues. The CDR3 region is CAWRANSPLHF. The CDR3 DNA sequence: TGTGCCTGGAGAGCAAATTCACCCCTCCACTTT.

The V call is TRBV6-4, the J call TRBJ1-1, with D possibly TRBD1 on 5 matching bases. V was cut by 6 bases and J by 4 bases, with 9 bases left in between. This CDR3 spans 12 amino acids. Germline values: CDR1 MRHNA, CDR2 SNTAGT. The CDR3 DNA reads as TGTGCCAGCAGGGGGGGAGGCACTGAAGCTTTCTTT. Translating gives CASRGGGTEAFF.

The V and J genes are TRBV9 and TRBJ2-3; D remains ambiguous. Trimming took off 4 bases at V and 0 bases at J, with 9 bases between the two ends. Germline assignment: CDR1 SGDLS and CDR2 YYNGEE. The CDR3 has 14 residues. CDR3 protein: CASSPAQSTDTQYF. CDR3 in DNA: TGTGCCAGCAGCCCCGCCCAGAGCACAGATACGCAGTATTTT.

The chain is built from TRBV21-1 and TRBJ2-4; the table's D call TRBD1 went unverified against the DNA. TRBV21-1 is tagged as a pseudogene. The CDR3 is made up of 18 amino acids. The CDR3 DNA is TGTGCCAGCAGCAAATTTGGCGCGATAGGGGTAGCCAAAAACATTCAGTACTTC. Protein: CASSKFGAIGVAKNIQYF.

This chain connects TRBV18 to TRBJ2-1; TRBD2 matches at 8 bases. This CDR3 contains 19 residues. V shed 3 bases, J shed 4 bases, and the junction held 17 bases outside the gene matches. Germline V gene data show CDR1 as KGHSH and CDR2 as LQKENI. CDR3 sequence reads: CASSPVRLAGDMLYNEQFF. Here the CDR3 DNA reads TGTGCCAGCTCACCGGTCCGGCTAGCGGGTGACATGCTGTACAATGAGCAGTTCTTC.

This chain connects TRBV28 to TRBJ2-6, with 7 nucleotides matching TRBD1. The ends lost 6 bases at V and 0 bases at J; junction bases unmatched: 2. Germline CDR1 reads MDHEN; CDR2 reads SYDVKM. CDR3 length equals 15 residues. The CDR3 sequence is CASSAGGSGANVLTF. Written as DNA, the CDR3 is TGTGCCAGCAGCGCAGGGGGCTCTGGGGCCAACGTCCTGACTTTC.

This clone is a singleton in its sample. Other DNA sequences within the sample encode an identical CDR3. The CDR3 DNA sequence: TGTGCCAGCAGCGTAGGAGGAGGGAGGGCCACGGAGACCCAGTACTTC. It yields the protein CASSVGGGRATETQYF. The V and J genes are TRBV9 and TRBJ2-5; 7 bases are shared with TRBD2. The CDR3 extends over 16 amino acids. The J segment lost 5 bases and the V segment lost 0 bases, leaving 10 bases of the junction unmatched. CDR1 and CDR2 from the germline V gene are SGDLS and YYNGEE.

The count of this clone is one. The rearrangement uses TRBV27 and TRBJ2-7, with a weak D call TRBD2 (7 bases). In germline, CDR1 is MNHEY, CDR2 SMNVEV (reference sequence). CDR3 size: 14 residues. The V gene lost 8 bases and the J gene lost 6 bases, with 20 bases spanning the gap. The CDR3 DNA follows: TGTGCCAGCGGACCGATGGGGGGGCCGAGCGAGCAGTACTTC. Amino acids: CASGPMGGPSEQYF.